Listed here are 21 T cell receptor beta chains from one sample, sequenced in a study of T cell responses to AZD1222 COVID-19 vaccine. Libraries were prepared by immunoSEQ multiplex PCR; TCRdb keeps only in-frame clonotypes and omits some of them. The data contain approximately 130,000 clones, roughly 88% of them seen just once; the ten biggest clones take up about 27%. Sequencing was performed on peripheral blood, taken 28 days after the second AZD1222 dose. The receptor set was obtained from an adult who received the AZD1222 COVID-19 vaccine.

This clone showed up just a few times. The V and J genes are TRBV18 and TRBJ1-1; a weak D match, TRBD1 (5 bases). This CDR3 spans 15 amino acids. Trimming cost V 2 bases and J 4 bases, with 14 bases left between them. Per germline, CDR1 KGHSH and CDR2 LQKENI. The CDR3 reads CASSPSRGQGTEAFF. The CDR3 DNA is TGTGCCAGCTCACCATCAAGAGGGCAGGGCACTGAAGCTTTCTTT. Filled out from reference TRBV18 and TRBJ1-1, the complete variable domain reads NAGVMQNPRHLVRRRGQEARLRCSPMKGHSHVYWYRQLPEEGLKFMVYLQKENIIDESGMPKERFSAEFPKEGPSILRIQQVVRGDSAAYFCASSPSRGQGTEAFFGQGTRLTVV.

This clone was detected only once. V and J are TRBV18 and TRBJ1-3; no clear D gene. V was shortened by 3 bases and J by 4 bases, with 7 bases between the two germline ends. CDR3 size: 13 residues. CDR1 is KGHSH and CDR2 is LQKENI in the germline V gene. As DNA, the CDR3 is TGTGCCAGCTCACCCCCTTCAGGAAACACCATATATTTT. This gives the protein CASSPPSGNTIYF.

The chain has TRBV6-6 and TRBJ1-3, with 7 bases aligning to TRBD1. The CDR3 covers 17 residues. V was clipped by 5 bases and J by 3 bases; unmatched bases: 13. Germline CDR1 is MNHNY and CDR2 is SVGAGI (reference sequence). CDR3 nucleotides: TGTGCCAGCAGTCCACCGACAGGGTACGAAAGTGGAAACACCATATATTTT. The encoded protein is CASSPPTGYESGNTIYF.

V and J are TRBV11-1 and TRBJ1-3; no firm D call. Germline lookup yields CDR1 SGHAT and CDR2 FQDESV (reference sequence). CDR3 length: 15 residues. Trimming shortened V by 6 bases and J by 2 bases, and 14 bases separated the two germline ends. The CDR3 here is CASSKSPLPGNTIYF. The CDR3 nucleotides are TGTGCCAGCAGTAAAAGCCCCCTACCTGGAAACACCATATATTTT.

This clone was detected only a few times. Written as DNA, the CDR3 is TGTGCCAGCAGGCTGGGACTAGGGCCCTACGAGCAGTACTTC. Protein product: CASRLGLGPYEQYF. The rearrangement links TRBV2 to TRBJ2-7, with TRBD2 matching 8 bases. Germline V lookup: CDR1 SNHLY, CDR2 FYNNEI. The V segment lost 6 bases and the J segment 2 bases; nucleotides outside the gene matches: 6. The CDR3 runs 14 residues.

This clone has a handful of counts. The CDR3 spells CASSYGTGGADGYTF. The CDR3 DNA reads as TGTGCCAGCAGTTACGGGACAGGGGGCGCCGATGGCTACACCTTC. V gene TRBV6-5 combines with J gene TRBJ1-2; TRBD1 agrees at 12 bases. The CDR3 extends over 15 amino acids. V lost 2 bases and J lost 6; bases outside the gene matches: 4. Looked up from germline, CDR1 is MNHEY and CDR2 is SVGAGI.

In this sample, this clone turned up a few times. V usage is TRBV5-6 and J usage is TRBJ2-2; D is ambiguous. CDR1 is SGHDT, CDR2 YYEEEE, per germline. The CDR3 sequence is 12 residues long. The V end was cut by 2 bases, the J end by 8 bases, with 7 bases between. CDR3 bases: TGTGCCAGCAGCTTACCCATAGGGGAGCTGTTTTTT. This gives the protein CASSLPIGELFF.

The V and J genes are TRBV6-5 and TRBJ2-6, with a possible D match to TRBD2 (6 bases). This CDR3 comprises 15 residues. Germline V lookup: CDR1 MNHEY, CDR2 SVGAGI. V was cut by 4 bases and J by 4 bases, with 11 bases left in between. The CDR3 DNA sequence: TGTGCCAGCAGTTCCCGGGGGTCAGGGGCCAACGTCCTGACTTTC. It is translated as CASSSRGSGANVLTF.

This chain joins TRBV28 and TRBJ2-3; tentative D call: TRBD2 (8 bases). CDR1 and CDR2 (germline): MDHEN, SYDVKM. Trimming left V 5 bases short and J 2 bases short, with 20 bases between. CDR3 length: 17 residues. The CDR3 bases are TGTGCCAGCAGTCGACAGGGCAAGCGGGGGCTCACAGATACGCAGTATTTT. Translated, it gives CASSRQGKRGLTDTQYF.

V usage is TRBV30 and J usage is TRBJ1-5; a possible D gene is TRBD1 (5 bases). This CDR3 spans 13 amino acids. The germline CDR1 and CDR2 sequences are GTSNPN and SVGIG (reference sequence). Trimming removed 3 bases from V and 2 bases from J, with 8 bases in between. In DNA form, the CDR3 reads TGTGCCTGGAGAGACAGAGGCAATCAGCCCCAGCATTTT. This encodes CAWRDRGNQPQHF.

The chain has TRBV2 and TRBJ2-7; a possible D gene is TRBD2 (6 bases). Germline CDR1 is SNHLY and CDR2 is FYNNEI. V was pared by 0 bases and J by 9 bases, with 21 bases between. This CDR3 comprises 16 residues. The CDR3 nucleotides read TGTGCCAGCAGTGAAGCGGCGGGACGCATGCGAGTTTGGCAGTACTTC. The encoded protein is CASSEAAGRMRVWQYF.

The chain joins TRBV3-1 (or the pseudogene TRBV3-2) to TRBJ1-1, with D uncertain. V gave up 2 bases and J gave up 4 bases, with 17 bases separating them. Germline V CDR1 and CDR2: LGHDT, YNNKEL (reference sequence). The CDR3 consists of 16 residues. DNA of the CDR3: TGTGCCAGCAGCCAAAAAAGACCGTCCAGCCGCACTGAAGCTTTCTTT. Its translation is CASSQKRPSSRTEAFF.

About this clone: The same CDR3 arises from other DNA sequences in this sample as well. This chain links TRBV5-6 with TRBJ1-5; TRBD1 might be the D (5 bases). V gave up 0 bases and J gave up 3 bases, with 7 bases separating them. The CDR3 is made up of 14 amino acids. Germline V gives CDR1 SGHDT, CDR2 YYEEEE. CDR3 sequence reads: CASSLGQTNQPQHF. As DNA, the CDR3 is TGTGCCAGCAGCTTGGGACAGACCAATCAGCCCCAGCATTTT.

The rearrangement links TRBV18 to TRBJ1-5; D gene unclear. Germline values: CDR1 KGHSH, CDR2 LQKENI. The CDR3 covers 13 residues. V shed 5 bases and J shed 5 bases, with 10 bases lying between them. CDR3 in DNA: TGTGCCAGCTCAGACGATAACTATCAGCCCCAGCATTTT. Its protein is CASSDDNYQPQHF. The variable domain in full, completed from reference TRBV18 and TRBJ1-5, reads NAGVMQNPRHLVRRRGQEARLRCSPMKGHSHVYWYRQLPEEGLKFMVYLQKENIIDESGMPKERFSAEFPKEGPSILRIQQVVRGDSAAYFCASSDDNYQPQHFGDGTRLSIL.

The V gene is TRBV5-6, the J gene TRBJ2-7, with 7 positions matching TRBD1. Per the germline V gene, CDR1 is SGHDT and CDR2 is YYEEEE. This CDR3 region has 13 residues. V was pared by 4 bases and J by 6 bases, with 7 bases of the junction left unmatched. CDR3 coding DNA: TGTGCCAGCAGCATTACCCGGGACAGCGAGCAGTACTTC. It encodes CASSITRDSEQYF.

V is TRBV18 and J is TRBJ2-7; D might be TRBD2 (5 bases). The CDR3 loop spans 14 amino acids. Trimming removed 4 bases from V and 0 bases from J, with 10 bases in between. Germline-derived CDR1 and CDR2 are KGHSH and LQKENI. CDR3: CASSRDRDSYEQYF. CDR3 DNA sequence: TGTGCCAGCTCACGAGACCGGGACTCCTACGAGCAGTACTTC. Drawing the rest from reference TRBV18 and TRBJ2-7, the complete variable domain is NAGVMQNPRHLVRRRGQEARLRCSPMKGHSHVYWYRQLPEEGLKFMVYLQKENIIDESGMPKERFSAEFPKEGPSILRIQQVVRGDSAAYFCASSRDRDSYEQYFGPGTRLTVT.

The chain recombines TRBV10-3 with TRBJ2-5; D assignment may be TRBD1 or TRBD2 (7 bases each). Trimming removed 0 bases at V and 7 bases at J, with 18 bases between. This CDR3 spans 16 amino acids. Germline CDR1 reads ENHRY; CDR2 reads SYGVKD. This CDR3 is CAISESVAGAGGTQYF. Here the CDR3 DNA reads TGTGCCATCAGTGAGTCGGTTGCGGGAGCAGGGGGGACCCAGTACTTC.

The J gene is TRBJ2-5, the V gene TRBV11-3; 13 nucleotides line up with TRBD2. Trimming removed 0 bases from V and 3 bases from J; junction bases left unmatched: 1. The CDR3 totals 16 residues. The germline CDR1 and CDR2 sequences are SGHNT and YENEEA. The CDR3 protein is CASSLDGLAGEETQYF. As DNA, the CDR3 is TGTGCCAGCAGCTTAGATGGACTAGCGGGGGAAGAGACCCAGTACTTC. Full variable domain (outside the CDR3, taken from reference TRBV11-3 and TRBJ2-5): EAGVVQSPRYKIIEKKQPVAFWCNPISGHNTLYWYLQNLGQGPELLIRYENEEAVDDSQLPKDRFSAERLKGVDSTLKIQPAELGDSAVYLCASSLDGLAGEETQYFGPGTRLLVL.

The CDR3 DNA follows: TGTGCCAGCAGTTACCCGGGGACTGATCAGCCCCAGCATTTT. This translates into CASSYPGTDQPQHF. This rearrangement joins TRBV6-5 to TRBJ1-5; tentative D call: TRBD1 (5 bases). The CDR3 is 14 amino acids. Trimming removed 2 bases from V and 5 bases from J, with 10 bases in between. The germline gives CDR1 MNHEY, CDR2 SVGAGI.

The chain links TRBV2 to TRBJ1-3; D not resolved. The CDR3 is 14 amino acids. The V end was cut by 0 bases, the J end by 9 bases, with 12 bases between. CDR1 and CDR2 from the germline V gene are SNHLY and FYNNEI. The CDR3 loop reads CASSEAGWEGTIYF. The CDR3 region has the DNA TGTGCCAGCAGTGAAGCCGGCTGGGAGGGCACCATATATTTT.

The chain has TRBV6-2 or TRBV6-3 and TRBJ2-6, with no clear D. Germline CDR1 reads MNHEY; CDR2 reads SVGEGT. Trimming pared 5 bases from V and 4 bases from J, leaving 9 bases between. The CDR3 is made up of 14 amino acids. The CDR3 is CASSIRAGANVLTF. CDR3 sequence (DNA): TGTGCCAGCAGTATCCGGGCCGGGGCCAACGTCCTGACTTTC.